This TCR beta chain emerged from a study of molecular identifiers for immune sequencing clone quantification. Germline loops: CDR1 SGHKS, CDR2 YYEKEE (reference sequence). The CDR3 loop spans 18 amino acids. The ends lost 5 bases at V and 2 bases at J; junction bases unmatched: 11. One entry per CDR3 protein results from TCRdb running MiXCR on the PCR reads. The repertoire holds more than 550,000 distinct CDR3 sequences, with roughly 25% as singletons. CD8+CD4-CCR7+CD45RA+ cells were sorted as naive CD8 T cells. Ten or more counts support this clonotype. This TCR was sampled from a human donor in good health. Some libraries in this study had Jurkat cell RNA spiked in. The sample consisted of naive CD8+ T cells from blood, with Jurkat cell RNA spiked in. Subset of the sample: FACS-sorted CD8+CD4-CCR7+CD45RA+ naive T cells. The chain employs TRBV5-5 and TRBJ2-6, with 9 bases matching TRBD1. CDR3 sequence (DNA): TGTGCCAGCAGTTCTAAAAGACAGGGGGAGGCTGGGGCCAACGTCCTGACTTTC. Amino acids: CASSSKRQGEAGANVLTF. Looking up the rest from reference TRBV5-5 and TRBJ2-6 gives the full variable domain: DAGVTQSPTHLIKTRGQQVTLRCSPISGHKSVSWYQQVLGQGPQFIFQYYEKEERGRGNFPDRFSARQFPNYSSELNVNALLLGDSALYLCASSSKRQGEAGANVLTFGAGSRLTVL.